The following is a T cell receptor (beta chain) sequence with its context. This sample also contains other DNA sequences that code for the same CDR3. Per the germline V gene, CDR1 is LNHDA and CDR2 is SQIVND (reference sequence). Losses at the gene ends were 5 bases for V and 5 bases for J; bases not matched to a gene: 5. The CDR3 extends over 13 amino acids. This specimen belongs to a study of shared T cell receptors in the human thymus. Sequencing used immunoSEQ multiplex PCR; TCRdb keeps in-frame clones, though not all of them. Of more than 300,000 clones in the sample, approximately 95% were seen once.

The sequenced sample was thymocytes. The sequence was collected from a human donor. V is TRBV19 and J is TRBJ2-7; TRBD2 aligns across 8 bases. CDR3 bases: TGTGCCAGTAGTCGGACTAGCTTCGACGAGCAGTACTTC. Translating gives CASSRTSFDEQYF.